This is a list of T cell receptor beta chains from one sample in a study of PD-1 blockade in classical Hodgkin lymphoma. The assay was immunoSEQ multiplex PCR, and TCRdb's table has in-frame clones only and misses some. The sample consists of under 100,000 clones, around 90% of them appearing once. The sequences come from peripheral blood mononuclear cells (PBMCs), collected before the second cycle of nivolumab. The receptors shown here come from a human donor with classical Hodgkin lymphoma. CDR3s include the opening cysteine and the closing phenylalanine or tryptophan. Fields, in order: J gene, V gene, clone size, D gene, CDR3 DNA, CDR3 protein. A D gene is named only where the DNA matches it firmly. Clone size is stated in some rows and not others, as once, few, many or a class when expanded.

TRBJ1-1 | TRBV19 | NA | TRBD1 | TGTGCCAGTAGTTCAGGGACAGGGAAGAACACTGAAGCTTTCTTT | CASSSGTGKNTEAFF
TRBJ2-7 | TRBV6-5 | NA | TRBD2 | TGTGCCAGCAGTTACTCGACTAGCGGAGACTCCTACGAGCAGTACTTC | CASSYSTSGDSYEQYF
TRBJ1-3 | TRBV6-5 | NA | NA | TGTGCCAGCAGTTACAACAGCTTCAGCTCTGGAAACACCATATATTTT | CASSYNSFSSGNTIYF
TRBJ2-2 | TRBV9 | NA | TRBD2 | TGTGCCAGCAGCGGCGAGGCTAGCGGGAATTACGGGGAGCTGTTTTTT | CASSGEASGNYGELFF
TRBJ1-4 | TRBV27 | NA | NA | TGTGCCAGCAGTTTCGGGTGGGCTGAAAAACTGTTTTTT | CASSFGWAEKLFF
TRBJ2-2 | TRBV10-3 | NA | NA | TGTGCCATCAGTGAGTCTGGAGGGGGTAACACCGGGGAGCTGTTTTTT | CAISESGGGNTGELFF
TRBJ1-5 | TRBV10-3 | NA | NA | TGTGCCATCAGTGAGTCCGGGGGTCAGCCCCAGCATTTT | CAISESGGQPQHF
TRBJ1-5 | TRBV27 | NA | TRBD1 | TGTGCCAGCAGACGGCAGGGGGACCCGGGGAGCAATCAGCCCCAGCATTTT | CASRRQGDPGSNQPQHF
TRBJ1-5 | TRBV27 | NA | TRBD1 | TGTGCCAGCAGCCCATACAGGGGGGATCAGCCCCAGCATTTT | CASSPYRGDQPQHF
TRBJ2-7 | TRBV6-1 | NA | NA | TGTGCCAGCAGTGAAGCCCCCTTTAGGCTGGGATTAAAGTCCTACGAGCAGTACTTC | CASSEAPFRLGLKSYEQYF
TRBJ2-3 | TRBV18 | NA | TRBD2 | TGTGCCAGCTCACTAAGGACTAGCGGGAACCCCACAGATACGCAGTATTTT | CASSLRTSGNPTDTQYF
TRBJ1-5 | TRBV18 | once | TRBD1 | TGTGCCAGCTCCTCTCAGGGGGCCGGCAATCAGCCCCAGCATTTT | CASSSQGAGNQPQHF
TRBJ1-2 | TRBV30 | NA | TRBD1 | TGTGCTGCAGACAGGGGGCCCTATGGCTACACCTTC | CAADRGPYGYTF
TRBJ2-6 | TRBV6-5 | NA | NA | TGTGCCAGCAGTTATCGATCTGGGGCCAACGTCCTGACTTTC | CASSYRSGANVLTF
TRBJ2-7 | TRBV19 | NA | TRBD1 | TGTGCCAGTAGAACCGGGACAGGGGTCAGTACCGGCGAGCAGTACTTC | CASRTGTGVSTGEQYF
TRBJ2-3 | TRBV7-9 | once | TRBD2 | TGTGCCAGCGCGTTGCCTAGCGGGAGGGCTTTAGATACGCAGTATTTT | CASALPSGRALDTQYF
TRBJ2-1 | TRBV27 | NA | TRBD2 | TGTGCCAGCAGCTCGGAGAGGGCTAGCGGAGCCCAATACAATGAGCAGTTCTTC | CASSSERASGAQYNEQFF
TRBJ1-5 | TRBV6-1 | once | NA | TGTGCCAGCACCCGGAGGGCAAATAGCAATCAGCCCCAGCATTTT | CASTRRANSNQPQHF
TRBJ1-1 | TRBV5-1 | few | TRBD1 | TGCGCCAGCAGCGCGACCGGGACAGGGTCTGAAGCTTTCTTT | CASSATGTGSEAFF
TRBJ1-1 | TRBV7-2 | NA | NA | TGTGCCAGCAGCTTAAAGGGGGTAATGAACACTGAAGCTTTCTTT | CASSLKGVMNTEAFF
TRBJ1-3 | TRBV11-3 | NA | TRBD1 | TGTGCCAGCAGAAGTCTGGGACAGGGGGCTGGAAACACCATATATTTT | CASRSLGQGAGNTIYF
TRBJ2-3 | TRBV11-3 | once | NA | TGTGCCAGCAGCCCGGTAGCGACAGATACGCAGTATTTT | CASSPVATDTQYF
TRBJ2-7 | TRBV6-1 | NA | NA | TGTGCCAGCAGTGCACCCGGGGGAGGATACGAGCAGTACTTC | CASSAPGGGYEQYF
TRBJ2-7 | TRBV30 | NA | TRBD2 | TGTGCCTGGACCATCTCCCGACTAGCGGGAGACCGCGAGCAGTACTTC | CAWTISRLAGDREQYF
TRBJ1-4 | TRBV5-1 | NA | NA | TGCGCCAGCAGCTTCCAACCTGCAACTAATGAAAAACTGTTTTTT | CASSFQPATNEKLFF
TRBJ1-6 | TRBV2 | few | NA | TGTGCCAGCAGATGGGCAGCAGACAATTCACCCCTCCACTTT | CASRWAADNSPLHF
TRBJ2-2 | TRBV11-3 | NA | TRBD2 | TGTGCCAGCAGCTTTGGGCTAGCGGGCACCACCGGGGAGCTGTTTTTT | CASSFGLAGTTGELFF
TRBJ1-1 | TRBV18 | NA | NA | TGTGCCAGCTCACCACCGGTGTGGAGCCTAAACTTCACTGAAGCTTTCTTT | CASSPPVWSLNFTEAFF